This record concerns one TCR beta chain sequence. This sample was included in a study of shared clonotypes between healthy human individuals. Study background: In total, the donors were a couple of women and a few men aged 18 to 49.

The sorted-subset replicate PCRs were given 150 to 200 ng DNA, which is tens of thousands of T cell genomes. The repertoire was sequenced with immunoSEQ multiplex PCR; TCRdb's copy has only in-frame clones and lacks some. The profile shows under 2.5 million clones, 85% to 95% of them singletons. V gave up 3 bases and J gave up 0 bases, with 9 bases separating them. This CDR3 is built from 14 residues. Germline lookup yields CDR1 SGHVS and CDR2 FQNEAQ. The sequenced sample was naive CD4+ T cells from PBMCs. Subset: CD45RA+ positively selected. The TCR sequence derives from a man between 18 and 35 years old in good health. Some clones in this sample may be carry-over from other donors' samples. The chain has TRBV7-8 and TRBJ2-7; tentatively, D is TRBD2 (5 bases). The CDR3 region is CASSFEGSSYEQYF. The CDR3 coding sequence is TGTGCCAGCAGCTTCGAGGGCTCCTCCTACGAGCAGTACTTC.